A single sample is the source of the 10 T cell receptor beta chains below, sequenced in a study of PD-L1 blockade in urothelial cancer. Using immunoSEQ multiplex PCR, the repertoire was profiled, and TCRdb retains in-frame clones only, with some absent. The data show some 120,000 clones, with around 93% seen just once and approximately 3.5% held by the top ten. Time point denoted: peripheral blood 6 weeks after treatment start. The sample here was PBMCs, taken around atezolizumab (anti-PD-L1) treatment. The receptors were gathered from a man aged 55 to 70 with urothelial cancer.

This clone is a singleton in its sample. The rearrangement links TRBV18 to TRBJ1-1; TRBD1 matches at 7 bases. Unmatched junction bases numbered 15, after V lost 2 bases and J lost 0 bases. The CDR3 extends over 19 amino acids. Germline V lookup: CDR1 KGHSH, CDR2 LQKENI. CDR3 residues: CASSPSTVQGKRMNTEAFF. CDR3 in DNA: TGTGCCAGCTCACCATCTACCGTACAGGGGAAGAGAATGAACACTGAAGCTTTCTTT.

This clone has just a few counts. The chain couples TRBV2 to TRBJ2-3; D possibly corresponds to TRBD2 (6 bases). The V gene's germline CDR1 is SNHLY and CDR2 FYNNEI. CDR3 length equals 17 residues. V was trimmed by 6 bases and J by 2 bases, leaving 21 bases between them. This CDR3 is CASRTPLAQKITDTQYF. The CDR3 coding sequence is TGTGCCAGCAGGACTCCCCTAGCGCAGAAAATCACAGATACGCAGTATTTT.

This clone was recorded at least ten times. This chain uses TRBV11-2 with TRBJ2-1; no definite D call. Trimming removed 4 bases from V and 2 bases from J, with 21 bases in between. The CDR3 has 18 residues. Germline values: CDR1 SGHAT, CDR2 FQNNGV. The chain's CDR3 is CASSSPLFEVFTYNEQFF. CDR3 DNA sequence: TGTGCCAGCAGCTCCCCCCTATTCGAAGTCTTTACCTACAATGAGCAGTTCTTC.

In DNA form, the CDR3 reads TGTGCCAGCAGCACCGATGGGACAGCCCGCTCCTACAATGAGCAGTTCTTC. Translating it yields CASSTDGTARSYNEQFF. The chain links TRBV27 to TRBJ2-1, with 7 nucleotides matching TRBD1. V shed 6 bases and J 0 bases; nucleotides not matched to a gene: 11. The germline V gene encodes CDR1 MNHEY and CDR2 SMNVEV (reference sequence). This CDR3 contains 17 residues.

This rearrangement joins TRBV6-6 to TRBJ2-7; 13 nucleotides line up with TRBD2. The CDR3 covers 16 residues. CDR1 is MNHNY and CDR2 is SVGAGI in the germline V gene (reference sequence). J was trimmed by 5 bases and V by 5 bases; bases with no gene match: 9. CDR3 region: CASSGPLAGGRNEQYF. CDR3 bases: TGTGCCAGCAGTGGACCACTAGCGGGGGGGCGGAACGAGCAGTACTTC.

The V and J genes are TRBV20-1 and TRBJ2-1; D uncertain. CDR3 length equals 10 residues. Between the trimmed V and J ends, which lost 6 bases and 9 bases, there was a span of 9 bases. Germline CDR1 DFQATT, CDR2 SNEGSKA (reference sequence). In nucleotides, the CDR3 is TGCAGTGCAGCTAGAGGTGAGCAGTTCTTC. Translated: CSAARGEQFF.

To note about this clone: Other DNA sequences in the same sample also yield this CDR3. J is TRBJ2-2 and V is TRBV9; TRBD1 might be the D (5 bases). Looked up from germline, CDR1 is SGDLS and CDR2 is YYNGEE. V was shortened by 1 base and J by 2 bases, with 6 bases between the two germline ends. The CDR3 runs to 14 residues. The CDR3 coding sequence is TGTGCCAGCAGCGTAAGGGGAAACACCGGGGAGCTGTTTTTT. This gives the protein CASSVRGNTGELFF.

V and J are TRBV10-1 and TRBJ2-7; 9 bases agree with TRBD1. Trimming took 11 bases from V and 5 from J; bases not matched to a gene: 10. The germline CDR1 and CDR2 sequences are WNHNN and SYGVQD (reference sequence). The length of the CDR3 is 13 residues. The CDR3 protein is CAPKGDREDEQYF. The DNA for the CDR3 is TGCGCCCCCAAGGGGGACAGGGAGGACGAGCAGTACTTC.

The genes are TRBV20-1 and TRBJ2-1; D ambiguous. CDR1 is DFQATT and CDR2 is SNEGSKA in the germline V gene (reference sequence). This CDR3 spans 11 amino acids. V was clipped by 6 bases and J by 8 bases, with 11 bases between them. The CDR3 sequence: CSASSVDEQFF. Written as DNA, the CDR3 is TGCAGTGCCAGTTCAGTCGATGAGCAGTTCTTC.

The chain couples TRBV9 to TRBJ2-1, with 10 bases identical to TRBD2. This CDR3 comprises 16 residues. V lost 1 base, J lost 10 bases, and 11 bases stayed unmatched. The V gene's germline CDR1 is SGDLS and CDR2 YYNGEE. This CDR3 reads CASSVSAGGGYSEQFF. For the CDR3, the DNA is TGTGCCAGCAGCGTATCAGCGGGGGGGGGCTACAGCGAGCAGTTCTTC.